The TCR beta chain under discussion was sequenced for a study of blood T cells in healthy people across ages. Study conclusions and caveats: TCR beta diversity, measured per million T cells, fell in a roughly linear way with age.

In this sample, this clonotype turned up many times. Its specificity is not known. A J-beta primer mix and a sample-barcoded 5' primer were used in a second PCR of roughly 7 to 12 cycles. At least 3 million CDR3-containing paired-end reads were obtained per sample. TCRdb reprocessed the 5' RACE reads via MiXCR and lists one record per CDR3 protein. The repertoire consists of 870,000 or so distinct CDR3 sequences, with under 30% occurring once and the leading ten covering about 18%. From germline, CDR1 is ENHRY and CDR2 SYGVKD. The length of the CDR3 is 12 residues. The germline V and J ends were trimmed by 6 bases and 8 bases, with 13 bases remaining between them.

Sequencing input: blood. The chain combines TRBV10-3 with TRBJ1-1, with D hard to call. The source of this sequence is a woman aged 80 or over in good health. The CDR3 nucleotides read TGTGCCATCAGCGCAGACGGACCAGAAGCTTTCTTT. Translated: CAISADGPEAFF.